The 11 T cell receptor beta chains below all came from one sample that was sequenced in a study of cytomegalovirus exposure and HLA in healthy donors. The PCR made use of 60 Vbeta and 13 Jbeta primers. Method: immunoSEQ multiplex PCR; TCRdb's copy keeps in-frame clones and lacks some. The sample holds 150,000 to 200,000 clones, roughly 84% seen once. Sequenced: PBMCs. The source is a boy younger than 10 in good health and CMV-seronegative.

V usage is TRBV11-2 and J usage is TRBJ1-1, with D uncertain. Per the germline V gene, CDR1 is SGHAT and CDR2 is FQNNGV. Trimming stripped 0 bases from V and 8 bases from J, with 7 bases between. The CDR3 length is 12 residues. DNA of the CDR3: TGTGCCAGCAGCTTAGATCGCGGGGAAGCTTTCTTT. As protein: CASSLDRGEAFF.

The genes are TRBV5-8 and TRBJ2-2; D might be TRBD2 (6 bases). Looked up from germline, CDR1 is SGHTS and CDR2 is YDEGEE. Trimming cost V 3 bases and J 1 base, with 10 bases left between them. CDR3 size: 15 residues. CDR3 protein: CASSSGTRNTGELFF. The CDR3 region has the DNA TGTGCCAGCAGCTCGGGGACTCGGAACACCGGGGAGCTGTTTTTT.

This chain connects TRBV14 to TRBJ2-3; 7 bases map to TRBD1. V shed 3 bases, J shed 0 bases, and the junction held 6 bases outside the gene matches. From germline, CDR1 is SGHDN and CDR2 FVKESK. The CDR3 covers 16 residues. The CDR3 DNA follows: TGTGCCAGCAGCCATCTGGGACAGCTGAGCACAGATACGCAGTATTTT. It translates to CASSHLGQLSTDTQYF.

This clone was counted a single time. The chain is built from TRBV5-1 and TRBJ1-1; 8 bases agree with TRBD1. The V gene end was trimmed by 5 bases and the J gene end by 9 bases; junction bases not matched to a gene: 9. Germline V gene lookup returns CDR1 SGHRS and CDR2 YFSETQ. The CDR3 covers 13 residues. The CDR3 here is CASSVGTGTQAFF. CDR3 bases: TGCGCCAGCAGTGTGGGGACAGGAACACAAGCTTTCTTT.

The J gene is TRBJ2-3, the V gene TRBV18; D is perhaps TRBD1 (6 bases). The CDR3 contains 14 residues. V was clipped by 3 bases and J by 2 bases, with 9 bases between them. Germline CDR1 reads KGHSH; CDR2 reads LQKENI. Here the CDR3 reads CASSPQGFTDTQYF. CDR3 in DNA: TGTGCCAGCTCACCTCAGGGGTTCACAGATACGCAGTATTTT.

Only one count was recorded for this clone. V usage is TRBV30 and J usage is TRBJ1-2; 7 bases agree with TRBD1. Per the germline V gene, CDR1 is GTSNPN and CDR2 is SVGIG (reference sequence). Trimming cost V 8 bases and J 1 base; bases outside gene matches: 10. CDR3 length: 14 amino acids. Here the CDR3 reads CAGHRGYNNYGYTF. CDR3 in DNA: TGTGCCGGACACAGGGGATACAATAACTATGGCTACACCTTC.

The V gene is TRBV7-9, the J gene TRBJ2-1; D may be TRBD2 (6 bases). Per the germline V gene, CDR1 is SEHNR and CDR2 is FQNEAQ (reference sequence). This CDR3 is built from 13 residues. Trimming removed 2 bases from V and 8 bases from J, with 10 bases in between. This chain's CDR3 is CASSLMTSYEQFF. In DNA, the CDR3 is TGTGCCAGCAGCTTAATGACTAGTTATGAGCAGTTCTTC.

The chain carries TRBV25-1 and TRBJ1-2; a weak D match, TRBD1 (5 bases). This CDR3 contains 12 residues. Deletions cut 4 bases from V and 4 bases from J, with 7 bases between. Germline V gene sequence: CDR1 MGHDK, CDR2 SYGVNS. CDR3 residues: CASSVQGYGYTF. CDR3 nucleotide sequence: TGTGCCAGCAGTGTTCAGGGCTATGGCTACACCTTC.

The DNA for the CDR3 is TGTGCCAGCAGCTACAGTACTAACTATGGCTACACCTTC. Protein sequence: CASSYSTNYGYTF. The rearrangement links TRBV9 to TRBJ1-2; D is unresolved. The CDR3 has 13 amino acids. Germline-derived CDR1 and CDR2 are SGDLS and YYNGEE. V shed 4 bases and J shed 0 bases, with 7 bases lying between them. Full variable domain (rest looked up from reference TRBV9 and TRBJ1-2): DSGVTQTPKHLITATGQRVTLRCSPRSGDLSVYWYQQSLDQGLQFLIQYYNGEERAKGNILERFSAQQFPDLHSELNLSSLELGDSALYFCASSYSTNYGYTFGSGTRLTVV.

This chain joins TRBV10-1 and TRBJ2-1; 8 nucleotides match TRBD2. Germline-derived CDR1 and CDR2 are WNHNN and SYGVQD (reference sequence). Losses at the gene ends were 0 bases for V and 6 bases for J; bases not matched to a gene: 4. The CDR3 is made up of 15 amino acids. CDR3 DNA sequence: TGCGCCAGCAGTGAGTCGGCGGGGGGAGTCAATGAGCAGTTCTTC. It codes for CASSESAGGVNEQFF.

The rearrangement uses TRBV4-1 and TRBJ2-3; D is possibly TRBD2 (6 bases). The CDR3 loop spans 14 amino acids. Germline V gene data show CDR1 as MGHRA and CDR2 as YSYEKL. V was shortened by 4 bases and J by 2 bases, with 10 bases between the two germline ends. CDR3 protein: CASSPRLVTDTQYF. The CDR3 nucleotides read TGCGCCAGCAGCCCCCGACTAGTCACAGATACGCAGTATTTT.